This T cell receptor (beta chain) is from a study of shared clonotypes between healthy human individuals. When replicate PCRs were run on sorted subsets, they used around 200 ng DNA, 30,000 to 35,000 T cell genomes. TCRdb keeps only in-frame clones here, not all; method: immunoSEQ multiplex PCR. The sample contains some 2,100,000 clones, under 95% of which appear only once. Positively selected for CCR7, the CD45RO-negative cells used as naive CD8 cells excluded terminally differentiated effector memory CD45RA+ cells. After removal of 4 bases from V and 3 bases from J, the junction contained 6 bases not matched to a gene. There are 15 residues in the CDR3. CDR1 SGHDT and CDR2 YYEEEE come from the germline V gene.

The sample comprised naive CD8+ T cells from PBMCs. This receptor was taken from a man aged 18 to 30 in good health. Some clones in this sample may be carry-over from other donors' samples. The chain joins TRBV5-6 to TRBJ1-1; 10 bases are a match to TRBD1. CDR3 in amino acids: CASSRDRGWYTEAFF. The CDR3, as DNA: TGTGCCAGCAGCCGGGACAGGGGCTGGTACACTGAAGCTTTCTTT.